This T cell receptor beta chain stems from a study of blood T cell repertoires in COVID-19. Study as a whole: The analysed material was cDNA or gDNA that came from T cells, B-cell-depleted T cells, or PBMCs.

This clone is a singleton in its sample. Repertoires were generated with immunoSEQ multiplex PCR, while TCRdb's copy carries only in-frame clones and drops some. The data hold 150,000 to 200,000 clones, with approximately 88% observed a single time. Trimming left V 1 base short and J 0 bases short, with 11 bases between. CDR3 size: 15 residues. From germline, CDR1 is SGHDT and CDR2 YYEEEE. The sequenced sample was PBMCs or T cells enriched from blood (not recorded which). The clonotype comes from a woman in her 50s who had recovered from COVID-19. V is TRBV5-6 and J is TRBJ2-7; possible D gene TRBD2, 6 bases. This CDR3 is CASSLRLAPSYEQYF. CDR3 coding DNA: TGTGCCAGCAGCTTGAGGCTAGCGCCCTCCTACGAGCAGTACTTC.